The clone carrying this TCR beta chain appeared a few times. This specimen belongs to a study of identical twins. The authors used template switching to add a universal primer site and gave cDNA unique molecular identifiers. TCRdb reanalysed the 5' RACE reads using MiXCR and keeps one entry per CDR3 protein. The data hold roughly 570,000 distinct CDR3 sequences, with over 8.5% observed a single time. This sample also belongs to another study, concerning yellow fever vaccine responses in identical twins. That source notes: In identical twins, vaccine T cell responses appeared partly shared and partly individual.

The receptor was isolated from a woman between 18 and 30 years old in good health. The sequenced material came from PBMCs.

The CDR3 region is CASSGQTTDTQYF. In DNA, the CDR3 is TGTGCCAGCAGCGGACAGACTACAGATACGCAGTATTTT. This chain uses TRBV2 with TRBJ2-3, with D possibly TRBD1 on 6 matching bases. From germline, CDR1 is SNHLY and CDR2 FYNNEI. The CDR3 is made up of 13 amino acids. The germline V and J ends were trimmed by 6 bases and 3 bases, with 10 bases remaining between them.